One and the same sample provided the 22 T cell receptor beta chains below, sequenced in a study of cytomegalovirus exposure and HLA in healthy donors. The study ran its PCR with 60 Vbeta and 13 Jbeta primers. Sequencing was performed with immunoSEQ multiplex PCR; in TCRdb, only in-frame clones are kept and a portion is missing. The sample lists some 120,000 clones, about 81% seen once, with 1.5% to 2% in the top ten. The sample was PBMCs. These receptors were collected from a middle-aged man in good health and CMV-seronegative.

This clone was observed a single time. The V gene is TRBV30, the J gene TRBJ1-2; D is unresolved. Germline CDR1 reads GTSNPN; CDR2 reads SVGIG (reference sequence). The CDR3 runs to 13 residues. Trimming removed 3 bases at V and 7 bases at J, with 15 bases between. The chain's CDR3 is CAWRPQAEGGYTF. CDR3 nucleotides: TGTGCCTGGAGGCCCCAGGCCGAGGGTGGCTACACCTTC.

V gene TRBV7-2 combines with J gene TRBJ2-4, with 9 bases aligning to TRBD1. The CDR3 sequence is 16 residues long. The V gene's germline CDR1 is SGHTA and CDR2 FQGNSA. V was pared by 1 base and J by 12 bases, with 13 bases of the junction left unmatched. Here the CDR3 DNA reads TGTGCCAGCAGCTTAGTACCCGGGGGGACAGGGCGGGATCAGTACTTC. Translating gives CASSLVPGGTGRDQYF.

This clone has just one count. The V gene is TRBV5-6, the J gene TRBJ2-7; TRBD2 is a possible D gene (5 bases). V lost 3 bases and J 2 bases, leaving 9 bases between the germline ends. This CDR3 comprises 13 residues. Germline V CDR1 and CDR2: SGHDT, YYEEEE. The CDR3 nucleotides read TGTGCCAGCAGCTCCGGGGTTACCTACGAGCAGTACTTC. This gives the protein CASSSGVTYEQYF.

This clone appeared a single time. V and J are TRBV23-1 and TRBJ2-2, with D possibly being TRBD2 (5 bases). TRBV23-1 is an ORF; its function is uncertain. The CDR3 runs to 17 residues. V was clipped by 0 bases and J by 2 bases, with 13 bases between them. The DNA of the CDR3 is TGCGCCAGCAGTCAATCGCTAGCAGGCGGCAACACCGGGGAGCTGTTTTTT. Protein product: CASSQSLAGGNTGELFF.

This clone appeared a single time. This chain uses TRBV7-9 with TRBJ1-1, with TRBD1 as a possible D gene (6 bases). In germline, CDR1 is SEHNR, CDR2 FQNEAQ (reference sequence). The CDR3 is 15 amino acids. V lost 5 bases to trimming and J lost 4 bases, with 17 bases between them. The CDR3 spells CASSPGPGDSTEAFF. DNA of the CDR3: TGTGCCAGCAGCCCCGGGCCAGGGGATTCCACTGAAGCTTTCTTT.

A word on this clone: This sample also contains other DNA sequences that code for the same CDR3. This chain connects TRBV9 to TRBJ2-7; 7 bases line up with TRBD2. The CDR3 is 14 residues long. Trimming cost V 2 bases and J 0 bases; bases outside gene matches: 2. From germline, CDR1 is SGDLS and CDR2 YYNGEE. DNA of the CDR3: TGTGCCAGCAGCGTTGGCGGGAGCTCCTACGAGCAGTACTTC. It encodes CASSVGGSSYEQYF.

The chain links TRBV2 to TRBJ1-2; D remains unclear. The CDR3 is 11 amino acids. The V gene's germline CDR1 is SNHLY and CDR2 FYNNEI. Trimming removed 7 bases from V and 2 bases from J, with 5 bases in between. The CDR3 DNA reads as TGTGCCAGCAAAGAGAACTATGGCTACACCTTC. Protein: CASKENYGYTF.

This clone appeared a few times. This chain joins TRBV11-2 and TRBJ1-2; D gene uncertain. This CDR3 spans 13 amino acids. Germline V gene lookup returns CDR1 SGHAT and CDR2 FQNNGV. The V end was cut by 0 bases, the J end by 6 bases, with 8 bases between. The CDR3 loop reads CASSLDRVNGYTF. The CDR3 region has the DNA TGTGCCAGCAGCTTAGATCGAGTTAATGGCTACACCTTC. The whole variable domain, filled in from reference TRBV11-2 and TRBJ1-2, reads EAGVAQSPRYKIIEKRQSVAFWCNPISGHATLYWYQQILGQGPKLLIQFQNNGVVDDSQLPKDRFSAERLKGVDSTLKIQPAKLEDSAVYLCASSLDRVNGYTFGSGTRLTVV.

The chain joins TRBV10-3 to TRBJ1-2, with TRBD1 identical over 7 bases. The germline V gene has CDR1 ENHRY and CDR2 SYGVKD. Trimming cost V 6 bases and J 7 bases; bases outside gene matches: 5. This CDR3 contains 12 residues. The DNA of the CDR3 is TGTGCCATCAGGGGGGACAGCCGTGGCTACACCTTC. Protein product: CAIRGDSRGYTF.

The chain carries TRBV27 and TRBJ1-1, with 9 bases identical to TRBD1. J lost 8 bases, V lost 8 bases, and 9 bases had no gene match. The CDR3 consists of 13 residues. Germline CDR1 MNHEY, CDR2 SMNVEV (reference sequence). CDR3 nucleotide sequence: TGTGCCAGCGGATTACAGGGGGCGCGGGAAGCTTTCTTT. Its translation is CASGLQGAREAFF.

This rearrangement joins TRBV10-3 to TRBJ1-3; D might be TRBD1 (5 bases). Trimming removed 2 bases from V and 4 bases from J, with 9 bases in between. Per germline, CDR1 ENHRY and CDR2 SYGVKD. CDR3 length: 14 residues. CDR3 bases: TGTGCCATCAGTGAGACAGGAGCCGGAAACACCATATATTTT. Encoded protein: CAISETGAGNTIYF.

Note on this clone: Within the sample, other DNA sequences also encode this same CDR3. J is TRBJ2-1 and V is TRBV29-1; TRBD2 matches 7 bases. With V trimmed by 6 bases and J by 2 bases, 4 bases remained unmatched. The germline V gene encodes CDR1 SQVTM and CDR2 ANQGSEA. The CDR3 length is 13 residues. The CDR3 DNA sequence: TGCAGCGTGGTGGGGGGGGCCTACAATGAGCAGTTCTTC. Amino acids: CSVVGGAYNEQFF.

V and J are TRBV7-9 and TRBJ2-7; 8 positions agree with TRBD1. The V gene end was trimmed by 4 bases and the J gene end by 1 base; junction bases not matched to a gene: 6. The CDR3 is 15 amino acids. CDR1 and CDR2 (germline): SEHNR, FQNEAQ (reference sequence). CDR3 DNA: TGTGCCAGCAGCTCGGACAGGGTAGGATCCTACGAGCAGTACTTC. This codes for CASSSDRVGSYEQYF.

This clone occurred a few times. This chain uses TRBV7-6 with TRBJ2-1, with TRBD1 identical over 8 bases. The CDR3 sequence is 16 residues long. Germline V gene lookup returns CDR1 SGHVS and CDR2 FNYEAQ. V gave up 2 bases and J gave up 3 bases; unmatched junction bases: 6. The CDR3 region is CASSLNSGGYYNEQFF. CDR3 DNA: TGTGCCAGCAGCTTAAATTCAGGGGGCTACTACAATGAGCAGTTCTTC.

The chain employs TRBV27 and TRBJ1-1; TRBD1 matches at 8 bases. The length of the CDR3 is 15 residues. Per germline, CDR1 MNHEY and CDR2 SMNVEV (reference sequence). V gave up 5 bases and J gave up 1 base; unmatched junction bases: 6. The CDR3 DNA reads TGTGCCAGCAGTCTCGCAGGACAGGGGAACACTGAAGCTTTCTTT. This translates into CASSLAGQGNTEAFF.

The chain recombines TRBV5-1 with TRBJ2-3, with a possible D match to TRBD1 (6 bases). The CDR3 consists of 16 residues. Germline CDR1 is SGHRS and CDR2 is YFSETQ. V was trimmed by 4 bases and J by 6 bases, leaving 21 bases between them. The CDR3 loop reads CASSPDGRRGLDTQYF. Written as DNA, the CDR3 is TGCGCCAGCAGCCCGGACGGACGTAGGGGGTTGGATACGCAGTATTTT.

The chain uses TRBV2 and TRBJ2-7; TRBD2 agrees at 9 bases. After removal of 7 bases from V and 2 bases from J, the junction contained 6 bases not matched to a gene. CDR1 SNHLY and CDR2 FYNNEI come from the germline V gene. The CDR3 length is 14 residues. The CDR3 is CASNGLATTYEQYF. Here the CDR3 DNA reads TGTGCCAGCAACGGACTAGCGACCACCTACGAGCAGTACTTC. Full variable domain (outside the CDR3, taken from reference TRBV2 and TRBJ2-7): EPEVTQTPSHQVTQMGQEVILRCVPISNHLYFYWYRQILGQKVEFLVSFYNNEISEKSEIFDDQFSVERPDGSNFTLKIRSTKLEDSAMYFCASNGLATTYEQYFGPGTRLTVT.

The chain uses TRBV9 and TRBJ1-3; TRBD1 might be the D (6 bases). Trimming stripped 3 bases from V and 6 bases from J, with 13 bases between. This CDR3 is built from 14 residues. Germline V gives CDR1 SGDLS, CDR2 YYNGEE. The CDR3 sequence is CASSGNREENTIYF. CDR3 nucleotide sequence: TGTGCCAGCAGCGGGAACAGGGAAGAAAACACCATATATTTT.

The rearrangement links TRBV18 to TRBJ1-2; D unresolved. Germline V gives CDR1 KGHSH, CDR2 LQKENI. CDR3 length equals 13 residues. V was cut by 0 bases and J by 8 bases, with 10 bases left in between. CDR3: CASSPPGGYGYTF. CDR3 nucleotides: TGTGCCAGCTCACCACCTGGAGGGTACGGCTACACCTTC.

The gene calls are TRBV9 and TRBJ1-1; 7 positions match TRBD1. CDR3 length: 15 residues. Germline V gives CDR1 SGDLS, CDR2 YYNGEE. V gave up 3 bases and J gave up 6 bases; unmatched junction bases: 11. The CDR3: CASSAATGVDSEAFF. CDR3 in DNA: TGTGCCAGCAGCGCGGCCACAGGGGTCGACTCTGAAGCTTTCTTT.

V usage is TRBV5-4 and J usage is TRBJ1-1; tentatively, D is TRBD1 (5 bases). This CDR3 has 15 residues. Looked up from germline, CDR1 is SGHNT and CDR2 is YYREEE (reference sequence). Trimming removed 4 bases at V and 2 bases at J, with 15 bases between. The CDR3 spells CASSERPTANTEAFF. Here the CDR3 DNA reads TGTGCCAGCAGCGAGAGGCCGACAGCCAACACTGAAGCTTTCTTT.

CDR3 residues: CASTGESYNSPLHF. The CDR3 DNA reads as TGTGCCAGCACAGGGGAATCCTATAATTCACCCCTCCACTTT. The chain recombines TRBV2 with TRBJ1-6; D perhaps matches TRBD1 (6 bases). Germline CDR1 reads SNHLY; CDR2 reads FYNNEI. V was pared by 7 bases and J by 1 base, with 8 bases between. The CDR3 is 14 residues long.